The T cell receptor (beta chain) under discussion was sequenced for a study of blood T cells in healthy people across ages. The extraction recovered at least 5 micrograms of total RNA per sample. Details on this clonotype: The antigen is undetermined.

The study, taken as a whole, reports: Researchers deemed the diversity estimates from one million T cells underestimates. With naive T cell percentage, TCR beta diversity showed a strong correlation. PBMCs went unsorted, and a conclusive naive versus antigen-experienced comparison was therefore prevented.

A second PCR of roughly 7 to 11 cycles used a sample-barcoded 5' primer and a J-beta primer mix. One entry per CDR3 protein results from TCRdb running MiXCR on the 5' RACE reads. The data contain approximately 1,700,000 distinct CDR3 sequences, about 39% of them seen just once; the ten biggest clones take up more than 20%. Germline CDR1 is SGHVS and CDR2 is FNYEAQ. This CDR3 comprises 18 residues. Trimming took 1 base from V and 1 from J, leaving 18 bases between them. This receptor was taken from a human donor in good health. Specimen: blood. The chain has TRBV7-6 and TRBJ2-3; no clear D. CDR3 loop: CASSLESGMSARTDTQYF. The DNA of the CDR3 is TGTGCCAGCAGCTTAGAGAGTGGGATGAGTGCCCGCACAGATACGCAGTATTTT.